This TCR beta chain was captured in a study of T cells after yellow fever vaccination. Using its own MiXCR run on the 5' RACE reads, TCRdb lists one record per CDR3 protein. The sample records fewer than 350,000 distinct CDR3 sequences, roughly 9.4% being singletons. In germline, CDR1 is SGHNT, CDR2 YYREEE (reference sequence). The length of the CDR3 is 13 residues. V lost 2 bases and J 2 bases, leaving 6 bases between the germline ends. This clonotype showed up just a few times. A much larger clonotype is one base distant, so this may be a read error. The rearrangement joins TRBV5-4 to TRBJ2-3, with D unresolved. This TCR derives from a man between 18 and 35 years old who received the YFV17D yellow fever vaccine. The source material was PBMCs, sampled on the day of the first yellow fever vaccination. The CDR3: CASSFQVTDTQYF. DNA for the CDR3: TGTGCCAGCAGCTTTCAGGTCACAGATACGCAGTATTTT.